This T cell receptor beta chain was observed in a study of blood T cell repertoires in COVID-19. Study details: In each case, the material was cDNA or gDNA derived from T cells, B-cell-depleted T cells, or PBMCs.

The protocol was immunoSEQ multiplex PCR, while the TCRdb copy is restricted to in-frame clones and leaves out a portion. The profile shows about 310,000 clones, about nine tenths of them singletons. In Cohort 3, a recovered donor had either two negative PCRs, clearance, or symptom resolution. V lost 2 bases and J 2 bases, leaving 11 bases between the germline ends. The CDR3 has 15 amino acids. In germline, CDR1 is SGDLS, CDR2 YYNGEE. This clone was seen a single time. The sequencing sample was made of PBMCs or T cells enriched from blood (not recorded which). The chain is built from TRBV9 and TRBJ2-1, with D possibly matching TRBD2 (6 bases). The sequence derives from a middle-aged woman who had recovered from COVID-19. The DNA of the CDR3 is TGTGCCAGCAGCGTCTTCGGGAGCGCCTACAATGAGCAGTTCTTC. Translation gives CASSVFGSAYNEQFF. Variable domain in full (rest from reference TRBV9 and TRBJ2-1): DSGVTQTPKHLITATGQRVTLRCSPRSGDLSVYWYQQSLDQGLQFLIQYYNGEERAKGNILERFSAQQFPDLHSELNLSSLELGDSALYFCASSVFGSAYNEQFFGPGTRLTVL.